These 28 T cell receptor beta chains came from one sample sequenced in a study of Ad26.COV2.S vaccination and SARS-CoV-2 variants. Sequencing used immunoSEQ multiplex PCR; TCRdb keeps in-frame clones, though not all of them. The data contain roughly 350,000 clones, about 89% of them seen just once; the ten biggest clones take up approximately 5%. Treatment defined: about 20 received Ad26.COV2.S at low or high dose, single or two shots; a few received placebo; per-sample allocation not given. Material that was analyzed had been drawn on day 63 after the first vaccine or placebo injection. The sample consisted of peripheral blood, taken in a trial of Ad26.COV2.S vaccine versus placebo. These receptors were obtained from a person between 18 and 65 years old who received the Ad26.COV2.S COVID-19 vaccine or a placebo.

The chain joins TRBV5-1 to TRBJ2-5; TRBD1 or TRBD2 may be the D gene (5 bases each). The V gene lost 4 bases and the J gene lost 7 bases, with 17 bases spanning the gap. The CDR3 length is 14 residues. Germline assignment: CDR1 SGHRS and CDR2 YFSETQ. Here the CDR3 DNA reads TGCGCCAGCAGCCCGCGAACTAGGGACCTGACCCAGTACTTC. This sequence encodes CASSPRTRDLTQYF.

J is TRBJ2-2 and V is TRBV4-2, with TRBD2 as a possible D gene (6 bases). This CDR3 is built from 15 residues. Trimming removed 4 bases at V and 7 bases at J, with 16 bases between. Germline values: CDR1 LGHNA, CDR2 YNFKEQ. The CDR3 is CASSRGDLPSGELFF. The CDR3 bases are TGTGCCAGCAGCCGAGGGGACTTACCGAGCGGGGAGCTGTTTTTT.

This chain links TRBV2 with TRBJ2-5; D not resolved. Looked up from germline, CDR1 is SNHLY and CDR2 is FYNNEI. V was clipped by 10 bases and J by 5 bases, with 17 bases between them. The CDR3 consists of 13 residues. CDR3 in DNA: TGTGCCACCCCCCGGACCGAAGGGGAGACCCAGTACTTC. It specifies CATPRTEGETQYF. The full variable domain, its missing parts supplied by reference TRBV2 and TRBJ2-5, is EPEVTQTPSHQVTQMGQEVILRCVPISNHLYFYWYRQILGQKVEFLVSFYNNEISEKSEIFDDQFSVERPDGSNFTLKIRSTKLEDSAMYFCATPRTEGETQYFGPGTRLLVL.

Only one count was recorded for this clone. DNA of the CDR3: TGCGCCAGCAGCCAAGGAGGACTAGCGGGGAGTGGGGGTGAGCAGTTCTTC. This gives the protein CASSQGGLAGSGGEQFF. The V gene is TRBV4-1, the J gene TRBJ2-1; TRBD2 matches at 12 bases. The V gene's germline CDR1 is MGHRA and CDR2 YSYEKL. There are 17 residues in the CDR3. J gave up 9 bases and V 1 base, and 10 bases lay outside the gene matches.

Written as DNA, the CDR3 is TGTGCCTGGAGAAAAACCGGGACTAGCGGGTCTGAGCAGTTCTTC. Its translation is CAWRKTGTSGSEQFF. The V and J genes are TRBV30 and TRBJ2-1; 12 bases are a match to TRBD2. With V trimmed by 3 bases and J by 9 bases, 9 bases remained unmatched. CDR1 is GTSNPN and CDR2 is SVGIG in the germline V gene (reference sequence). There are 15 residues in the CDR3.

The gene calls are TRBV7-9 and TRBJ2-7; TRBD2 matches 9 bases. The CDR3 is 18 amino acids. Trimming removed 2 bases from V and 4 bases from J; junction bases left unmatched: 15. Germline lookup yields CDR1 SEHNR and CDR2 FQNEAQ (reference sequence). This chain's CDR3 is CASSLSLAGTWGGYEQYF. CDR3 DNA: TGTGCCAGCAGCTTATCGCTAGCGGGGACCTGGGGGGGTTACGAGCAGTACTTC.

V gene TRBV5-8 combines with J gene TRBJ2-7; D is undetermined. Per germline, CDR1 SGHTS and CDR2 YDEGEE. This CDR3 region has 15 residues. The V end was cut by 2 bases, the J end by 0 bases, with 12 bases between. CDR3 residues: CASSLEWQASYEQYF. The DNA of the CDR3 is TGTGCCAGCAGCTTAGAGTGGCAGGCCTCCTACGAGCAGTACTTC.

The chain links TRBV6-7 to TRBJ1-2; unclear D gene. TRBV6-7 is annotated as an ORF whose role is uncertain. The CDR3 length is 12 residues. Deletions cut 1 base from V and 8 bases from J, with 8 bases between. The CDR3, as DNA: TGTGCCAGCAGTTACTGTCCCTCGGGCTACACCTTC. Amino acids: CASSYCPSGYTF.

The chain is built from TRBV24-1 and TRBJ2-1, with 7 bases matching TRBD1. CDR3 length: 14 residues. Germline V gene sequence: CDR1 KGHDR, CDR2 SFDVKD. V was clipped by 3 bases and J by 7 bases; unmatched bases: 5. DNA of the CDR3: TGTGCCACCAGTGATCCCCTGACAGGGAATGAGCAGTTCTTC. Amino acids: CATSDPLTGNEQFF.

This clone was seen a few times. This sequence joins TRBV2 and TRBJ2-7, with 8 bases fitting TRBD1. This CDR3 comprises 14 residues. Germline V gene sequence: CDR1 SNHLY, CDR2 FYNNEI. V lost 7 bases and J lost 3; bases outside the gene matches: 8. The DNA for the CDR3 is TGTGCCAGCACACATTCCGGGACAGGCTACGAGCAGTACTTC. Encoded protein: CASTHSGTGYEQYF.

The V call is TRBV9, the J call TRBJ2-6; 7 bases match TRBD2. V shed 0 bases, J shed 2 bases, and the junction held 2 bases outside the gene matches. There are 16 residues in the CDR3. Germline-derived CDR1 and CDR2 are SGDLS and YYNGEE. DNA of the CDR3: TGTGCCAGCAGCGTAGTAGCGGGCCCTGGGGCCAACGTCCTGACTTTC. Residues: CASSVVAGPGANVLTF.

The chain has TRBV27 and TRBJ2-7; unclear D gene. The CDR3 length is 14 residues. Germline V gives CDR1 MNHEY, CDR2 SMNVEV (reference sequence). The germline V and J ends were trimmed by 2 bases and 0 bases, with 8 bases remaining between them. The CDR3 is CASSLLENSYEQYF. The CDR3 region has the DNA TGTGCCAGCAGTTTACTAGAGAACTCCTACGAGCAGTACTTC.

The V gene is TRBV7-2, the J gene TRBJ1-3; tentatively, D is TRBD1 (5 bases). The DNA end favors TRBJ2-2, so the J call may be wrong. The CDR3 loop spans 15 amino acids. The V gene's germline CDR1 is SGHTA and CDR2 FQGNSA. CDR3 nucleotides: TGTGCCAGCAGCCTCTGGACACCGAACACCGGGGAGCTGTTTTTT. It codes for CASSLWTPNTGELFF.

This chain connects TRBV2 to TRBJ1-4, with TRBD1 matching 8 bases. V trimming: 3 bases; J trimming: 7 bases; junction bases outside the gene matches: 7. The CDR3 has 15 residues. Germline loops: CDR1 SNHLY, CDR2 FYNNEI. This CDR3 reads CASSDKGQGTEKLFF. The CDR3 nucleotides are TGTGCCAGCAGTGACAAAGGACAGGGCACTGAAAAACTGTTTTTT.

The chain carries TRBV9 and TRBJ2-4; D uncertain. Germline CDR1 SGDLS, CDR2 YYNGEE. The CDR3 runs to 15 residues. Deletions cut 2 bases from V and 0 bases from J, with 9 bases between. CDR3 region: CASSVTDLAKNIQYF. The CDR3 coding sequence is TGTGCCAGCAGCGTCACGGACCTAGCCAAAAACATTCAGTACTTC.

This clone was counted a single time. J is TRBJ1-1 and V is TRBV2; D gene unclear. The CDR3 has 14 residues. The V gene lost 1 base and the J gene lost 1 base, with 7 bases spanning the gap. Germline values: CDR1 SNHLY, CDR2 FYNNEI. The CDR3 DNA follows: TGTGCCAGCAGTGAAGTCGCAGGGAACACTGAAGCTTTCTTT. Its protein product is CASSEVAGNTEAFF.

The chain is built from TRBV6-5 and TRBJ1-5, with TRBD1 matching over 9 bases. In germline, CDR1 is MNHEY, CDR2 SVGAGI. V shed 6 bases, J shed 0 bases, and the junction held 3 bases outside the gene matches. This CDR3 comprises 15 residues. This CDR3 is CASSRTGDSNQPQHF. The CDR3 DNA reads as TGTGCCAGCAGCCGGACAGGGGATAGCAATCAGCCCCAGCATTTT.

The V gene is TRBV5-1, the J gene TRBJ2-7; D possibly matches TRBD1 or TRBD2 (5 bases each). V lost 4 bases to trimming and J lost 5 bases, with 10 bases between them. The CDR3 covers 12 residues. Germline CDR1 reads SGHRS; CDR2 reads YFSETQ. CDR3 in amino acids: CASSRDLDEQYF. CDR3 coding DNA: TGCGCCAGCAGCCGGGACCTAGACGAGCAGTACTTC.

The V gene is TRBV6-6, the J gene TRBJ1-1; D remains ambiguous. V was cut by 2 bases and J by 4 bases, with 11 bases left in between. There are 14 residues in the CDR3. Germline CDR1 and CDR2: MNHNY and SVGAGI (reference sequence). CDR3 sequence: CASSYTDGLTEAFF. CDR3 in DNA: TGTGCCAGCAGTTACACGGACGGACTCACTGAAGCTTTCTTT.

The chain has TRBV6-5 and TRBJ1-1; D ambiguous. V lost 7 bases, J lost 7 bases, and 13 bases lay in between. The CDR3 has 12 residues. Germline assignment: CDR1 MNHEY and CDR2 SVGAGI. CDR3 nucleotide sequence: TGTGCCAGCACCGATGAGGGTGGTGAAGCTTTCTTT. This codes for CASTDEGGEAFF.

This chain uses TRBV10-3 with TRBJ2-7; D gene unclear. Germline CDR1 ENHRY, CDR2 SYGVKD. Deletions cut 0 bases from V and 2 bases from J, with 5 bases between. This CDR3 has 13 residues. CDR3 amino acids: CAISESGTYEQYF. CDR3 bases: TGTGCCATCAGTGAGTCGGGGACCTACGAGCAGTACTTC.

The V gene is TRBV5-1, the J gene TRBJ2-6; 8 bases fit TRBD1. Germline loops: CDR1 SGHRS, CDR2 YFSETQ. Germline trimming cut 4 bases from V and 0 bases from J; bases unmatched to any gene: 6. This CDR3 has 17 amino acids. This chain's CDR3 is CASSPRTGYSGANVLTF. CDR3 nucleotide sequence: TGCGCCAGCAGCCCCAGGACAGGGTACTCTGGGGCCAACGTCCTGACTTTC.

This clone appeared once. The chain carries TRBV24-1 and TRBJ2-2; 7 bases are a match to TRBD1. The CDR3 length is 17 residues. V was pared by 3 bases and J by 2 bases, with 8 bases of the junction left unmatched. The germline V gene has CDR1 KGHDR and CDR2 SFDVKD. CDR3 in DNA: TGTGCCACCAGTGATACTACCGGGACAGCCAACACCGGGGAGCTGTTTTTT. Translation: CATSDTTGTANTGELFF.

The chain has TRBV5-1 and TRBJ1-6, with D unclear. Between the trimmed V and J ends, which lost 0 bases and 8 bases, there was a span of 9 bases. This CDR3 spans 14 amino acids. Germline V gives CDR1 SGHRS, CDR2 YFSETQ. The CDR3 protein is CASSLDLWDSPLHF. In nucleotides, the CDR3 is TGCGCCAGCAGCTTGGACTTGTGGGATTCACCCCTCCACTTT.

The CDR3 region is CASSSGPSDEKLFF. The CDR3 DNA reads TGCGCCAGCAGCTCGGGACCGTCGGATGAAAAACTGTTTTTT. The chain is built from TRBV5-1 and TRBJ1-4, with a weak D call TRBD1 (5 bases). This CDR3 has 14 amino acids. Germline CDR1 and CDR2: SGHRS and YFSETQ. The V end lost 3 bases, the J end lost 6 bases, and 12 bases lay between the germline ends. The full variable domain, rest sourced from reference TRBV5-1 and TRBJ1-4, is KAGVTQTPRYLIKTRGQQVTLSCSPISGHRSVSWYQQTPGQGLQFLFEYFSETQRNKGNFPGRFSGRQFSNSRSEMNVSTLELGDSALYLCASSSGPSDEKLFFGSGTQLSVL.

This rearrangement joins TRBV24-1 to TRBJ2-3, with 8 bases identical to TRBD2. With V trimmed by 6 bases and J by 6 bases, 4 bases remained unmatched. The germline gives CDR1 KGHDR, CDR2 SFDVKD. The CDR3 extends over 13 amino acids. The CDR3 DNA reads as TGTGCCACCAGTACTAGCGGCTGGGATACGCAGTATTTT. Amino acid sequence: CATSTSGWDTQYF.

The chain joins TRBV14 to TRBJ2-7, with D perhaps TRBD2 (6 bases). The length of the CDR3 is 16 residues. Germline CDR1 is SGHDN and CDR2 is FVKESK. Deletions cut 5 bases from V and 3 bases from J, with 20 bases between. The CDR3 sequence is CASSNYPLADDYEQYF. DNA of the CDR3: TGTGCCAGCAGCAATTATCCTTTAGCGGACGACTACGAGCAGTACTTC.

The DNA of the CDR3 is TGTGCCAGCAGTCCCGTACCCTCCTACAATGAGCAGTTCTTC. It is translated as CASSPVPSYNEQFF. The V gene is TRBV2, the J gene TRBJ2-1, with no clear D. The CDR3 spans 14 residues. V was trimmed by 5 bases and J by 0 bases, leaving 8 bases between them. Germline-derived CDR1 and CDR2 are SNHLY and FYNNEI.